This T cell receptor (beta chain) was obtained from a study of vaccination and CD4 T cells after COVID-19. CDR1 is DFQATT, CDR2 SNEGSKA, per germline (reference sequence). Trimming removed 7 bases from V and 0 bases from J; junction bases left unmatched: 10. The CDR3 loop spans 16 amino acids. On this clonotype: No antigen is known for it.

Described treatment: roughly 11-day PBMC culture with coronavirus spike peptide pools or control peptides (ViraFEST assay). ViraFEST relied on peptide pools to expand antigen-specific T cells; the TCRs were sequenced afterward. The Oncomine TCR Beta short-read assay sequenced DNA from cultured CD4+ T cells. TCRdb reanalysed the PCR reads using MiXCR and keeps one entry per CDR3 protein. The table lists 9,000 to 15,000 distinct CDR3 sequences, about a third of them singletons, with more than 30% in the top ten. The sequence derives from a human donor who received a COVID-19 vaccine. The rearrangement joins TRBV20-1 to TRBJ2-3, with 10 positions matching TRBD2. The input for sequencing was CD4+ T cells from blood, cultured in vitro, taken before SARS-CoV-2 vaccination. The CDR3 nucleotides are TGCAGTGTTGGAGTAGCGGGGGGCTCTAGCACAGATACGCAGTATTTT. This gives the protein CSVGVAGGSSTDTQYF.